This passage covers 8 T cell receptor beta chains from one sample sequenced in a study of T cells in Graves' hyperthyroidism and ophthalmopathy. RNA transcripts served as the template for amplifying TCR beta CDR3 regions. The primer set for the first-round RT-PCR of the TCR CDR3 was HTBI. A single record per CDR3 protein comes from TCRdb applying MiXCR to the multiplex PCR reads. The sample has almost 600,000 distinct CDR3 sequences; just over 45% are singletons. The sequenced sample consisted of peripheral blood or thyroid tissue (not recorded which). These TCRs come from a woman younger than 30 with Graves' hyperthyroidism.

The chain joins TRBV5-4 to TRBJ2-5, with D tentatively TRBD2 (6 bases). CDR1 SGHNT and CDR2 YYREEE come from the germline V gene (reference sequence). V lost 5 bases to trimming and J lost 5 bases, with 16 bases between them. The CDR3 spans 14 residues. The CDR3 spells CASSSLAAGETQYF. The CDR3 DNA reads TGTGCCAGCAGTTCCTTAGCGGCAGGGGAGACCCAGTACTTC.

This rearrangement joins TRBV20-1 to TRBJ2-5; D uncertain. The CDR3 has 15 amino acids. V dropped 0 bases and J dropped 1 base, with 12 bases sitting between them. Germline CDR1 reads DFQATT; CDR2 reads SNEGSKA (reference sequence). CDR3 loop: CSARDRAATQETQYF. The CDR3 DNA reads TGCAGTGCTAGAGATCGGGCGGCAACCCAAGAGACCCAGTACTTC.

CDR3 sequence reads: CAISEPTSGTQSGYTF. CDR3 nucleotides: TGTGCCATCAGTGAGCCGACTAGCGGGACCCAGAGCGGCTACACCTTC. The genes are TRBV10-3 and TRBJ1-2; D is possibly TRBD1 (5 bases). Trimming pared 2 bases from V and 8 bases from J, leaving 21 bases between. Germline lookup yields CDR1 ENHRY and CDR2 SYGVKD. This CDR3 region has 16 residues.

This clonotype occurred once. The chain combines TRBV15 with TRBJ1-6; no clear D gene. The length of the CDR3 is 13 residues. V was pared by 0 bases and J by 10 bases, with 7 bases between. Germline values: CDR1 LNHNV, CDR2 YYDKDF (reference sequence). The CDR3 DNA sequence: TGTGCCACCAGCAGAGATCAAGGGTCACCCCTCCACTTT. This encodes CATSRDQGSPLHF.

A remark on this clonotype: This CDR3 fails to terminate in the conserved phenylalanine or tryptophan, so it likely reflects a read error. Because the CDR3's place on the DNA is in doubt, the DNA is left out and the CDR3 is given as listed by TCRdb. Here the CDR3 reads CASSLDGH. V gene TRBV11-2 combines with J gene TRBJ1-4. Germline CDR1 SGHAT, CDR2 FQNNGV. The CDR3 is made up of 8 amino acids, end residues included.

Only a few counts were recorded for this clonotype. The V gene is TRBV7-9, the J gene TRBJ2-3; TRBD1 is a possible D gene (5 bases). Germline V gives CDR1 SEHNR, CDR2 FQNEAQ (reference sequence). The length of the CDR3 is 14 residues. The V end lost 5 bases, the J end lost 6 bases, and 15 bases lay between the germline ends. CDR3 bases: TGTGCCAGCAGCCGAGTCCAGGGTGTCGATACGCAGTATTTT. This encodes CASSRVQGVDTQYF.

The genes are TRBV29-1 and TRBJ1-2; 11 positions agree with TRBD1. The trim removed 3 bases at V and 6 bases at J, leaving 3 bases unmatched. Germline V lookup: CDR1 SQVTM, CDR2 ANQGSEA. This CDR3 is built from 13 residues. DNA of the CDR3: TGCAGCGTTGAGGACAGGGGGCTAGATGGCTACACCTTC. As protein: CSVEDRGLDGYTF.

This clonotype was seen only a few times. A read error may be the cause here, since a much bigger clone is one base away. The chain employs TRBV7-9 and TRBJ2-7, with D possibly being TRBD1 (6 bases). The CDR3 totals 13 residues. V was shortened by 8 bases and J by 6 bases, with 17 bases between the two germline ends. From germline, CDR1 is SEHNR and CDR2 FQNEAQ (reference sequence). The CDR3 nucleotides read TGTGCCAGCCCAGGGACAATCCAGGCCGAGCAGTACTTC. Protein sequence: CASPGTIQAEQYF.